This TCR beta chain was captured by sequencing in a study of blood T cell repertoires in COVID-19. Study-level background: COVID-19 samples from acute and convalescent phases originated in the United States, Italy and Spain. Sources were T cells, B-cell-depleted T cells, or PBMCs; the material itself was cDNA or gDNA.

Original analysis: Estimation of nucleated cell counts was performed using reference gene primer amplification. Sequencing used immunoSEQ multiplex PCR; TCRdb keeps in-frame clones, though not all of them. Clonal size and the V and J genes are those of that table, whereas D and trimming came from the DNA. Of 70,000 to 80,000 clones in the sample, more than 75% were seen once. The origin of this receptor is a human donor in a cohort sampled during active COVID-19. The specimen sequenced was peripheral blood.

CDR3 bases: TGTGCCAGCAGCTCCACGACAGGGTACGAGCAGTACTTC. This gives the protein CASSSTTGYEQYF. The genes are TRBV7-6 and TRBJ2-7, with 7 bases fitting TRBD1. Trimming cost V 4 bases and J 4 bases; bases outside gene matches: 4. The CDR3 loop spans 13 amino acids. The germline V gene has CDR1 SGHVS and CDR2 FNYEAQ.